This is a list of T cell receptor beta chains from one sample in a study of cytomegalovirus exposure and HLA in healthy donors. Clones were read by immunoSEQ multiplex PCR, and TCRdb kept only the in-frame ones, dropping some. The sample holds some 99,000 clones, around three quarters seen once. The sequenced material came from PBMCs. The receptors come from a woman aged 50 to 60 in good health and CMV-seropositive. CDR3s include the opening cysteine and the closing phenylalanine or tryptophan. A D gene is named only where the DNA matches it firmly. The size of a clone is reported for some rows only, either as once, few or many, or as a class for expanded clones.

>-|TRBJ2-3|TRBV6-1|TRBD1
TGTGCCAGCAGACGGGACAGGGGGGCCCCAGATACGCAGTATTTT
CASRRDRGAPDTQYF
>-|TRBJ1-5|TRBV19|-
TGTGCCAGTAGTATTAGATCTTCCTCTCAGCCCCAGCATTTT
CASSIRSSSQPQHF
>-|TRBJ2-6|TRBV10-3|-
TGTGCCATCAGTGAGGGGCACGCTGGGGCCAACGGCCTGACTTTC
CAISEGHAGANGLTF
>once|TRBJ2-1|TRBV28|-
TGTGCCAGCAGTAATGGGGGCGGGAGAGGGGATGAGCAGTTCTTC
CASSNGGGRGDEQFF
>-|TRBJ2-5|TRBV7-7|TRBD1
TGTGCCAGCAGCTTAGCCGGGACAGGGGAGGGGACCCAGTACTTC
CASSLAGTGEGTQYF
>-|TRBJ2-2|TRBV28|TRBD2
TGTGCCAGCAGTTCCCGCAGTCAGACGCTAGCGGCCGTCACCGGGGAGCTGTTTTTT
CASSSRSQTLAAVTGELFF
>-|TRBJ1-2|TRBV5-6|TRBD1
TGTGCCAGCAGCTCCGACAGGGGTGGCTACACCTTC
CASSSDRGGYTF
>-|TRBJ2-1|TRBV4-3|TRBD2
TGCGCCAGCAGCCAAGAAGGGGCGGGAGGGGTCTACAATGAGCAGTTCTTC
CASSQEGAGGVYNEQFF
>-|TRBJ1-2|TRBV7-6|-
TGTGCCAGCAGCCCAGGCGGGGGGATCAATGGCTACACCTTC
CASSPGGGINGYTF
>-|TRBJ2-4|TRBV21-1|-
TGTGCCAGCAGCAAAGTAATCGGGACAGCACCCCTATGGGGCAGTCAGTACTTC
CASSKVIGTAPLWGSQYF
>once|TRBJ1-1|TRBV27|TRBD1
TGTGCCAGCAGTTTCAACAGGGGCTACACTGAAGCTTTCTTT
CASSFNRGYTEAFF
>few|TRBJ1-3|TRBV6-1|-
TGTGCCAGCAGGACTACGAGCTCTGGAAACACCATATATTTT
CASRTTSSGNTIYF
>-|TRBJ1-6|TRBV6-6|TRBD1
TGTGCCAGCAGTCCCCGGACAGGAGATAATTCACCCCTCCACTTT
CASSPRTGDNSPLHF
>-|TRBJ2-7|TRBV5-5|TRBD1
TGTGCCAGCAGCTTGGGAACAGGGGGCGAGCAGTACTTC
CASSLGTGGEQYF
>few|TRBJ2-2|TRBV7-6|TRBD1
TGTGCCAGCAGCTTAGCCGGGACAGAGAACACCGGGGAGCTGTTTTTT
CASSLAGTENTGELFF
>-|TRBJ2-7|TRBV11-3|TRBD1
TGTGCCAGCAGCTCAGGACAGGCAAGCTCCTACGAGCAGTACTTC
CASSSGQASSYEQYF
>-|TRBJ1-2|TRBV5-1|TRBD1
TGCGCCAGCAGCCCTCTGACAGGGGACAGCTATGGCTACACCTTC
CASSPLTGDSYGYTF
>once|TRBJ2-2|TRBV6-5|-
TGTGCCAGCAGTTACTCGGGGCCCGGGGAGCTGTTTTTT
CASSYSGPGELFF
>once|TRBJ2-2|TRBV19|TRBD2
TGTGCCGGTAGCACCGGGACTAGCGGGCTACCGAACACCGGGGAGCTGTTTTTT
CAGSTGTSGLPNTGELFF
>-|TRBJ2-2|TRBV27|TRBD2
TGTGCCAGCCGGGGGGTCGGGGAGCTGTTTTTT
CASRGVGELFF
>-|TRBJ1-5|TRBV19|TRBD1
TGTGCCAGTAGTATAGGTTGGACAGGGGATCAGCCCCAGCATTTT
CASSIGWTGDQPQHF
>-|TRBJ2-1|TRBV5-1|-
TGCGCCAGCAGTGTGGAGGGCTCCTACAATGAGCAGTTCTTC
CASSVEGSYNEQFF
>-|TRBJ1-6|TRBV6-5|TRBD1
TGTGCCAGCGGTTACGGGGGACAGGAGTCACCCCTCCACTTT
CASGYGGQESPLHF
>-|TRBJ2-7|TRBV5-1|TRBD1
TGCGCCAGCAGCTTGGCAGGGGGCGAGCAGTACTTC
CASSLAGGEQYF
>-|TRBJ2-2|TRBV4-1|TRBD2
TGCGCCAGCAGCCAGGCCCCCGGGACTAGCCTCACCGGGGAGCTGTTTTTT
CASSQAPGTSLTGELFF
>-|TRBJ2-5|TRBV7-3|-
TGTGCCAGCAGCTTGCGAGGGCTAGTACGAGAGACCCAGTACTTC
CASSLRGLVRETQYF
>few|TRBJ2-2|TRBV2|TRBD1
TGTGCCAGCAGAGCCGACAGGGTTGACACCGGGGAGCTGTTTTTT
CASRADRVDTGELFF